These 20 T cell receptor beta chains share one sample of origin, sequenced in a study of PD-1 blockade in classical Hodgkin lymphoma. As to time point: cycle 4 day 1 (C4D1), after around six weeks of nivolumab. With no exception, relapse followed autologous stem cell transplantation in all patients, and brentuximab vedotin exposure varied. By magnetic negative selection, CD4+ T cells were purified from thawed PBMCs. TCRdb keeps only in-frame clones here, not all; method: immunoSEQ multiplex PCR. The table lists about 18,000 clones, over 80% of them singletons. Sample: CD4+ T cells from blood, taken before the fourth cycle of nivolumab. All receptors derive from a human donor with classical Hodgkin lymphoma.

The chain employs TRBV5-8 and TRBJ2-7; D possibly uses TRBD1 or TRBD2 (7 bases each). There are 15 residues in the CDR3. Germline lookup yields CDR1 SGHTS and CDR2 YDEGEE. Trimming shortened V by 1 base and J by 5 bases, and 16 bases separated the two germline ends. The CDR3 reads CASSLWYRGGDEQYF. The CDR3 DNA is TGTGCCAGCAGCTTGTGGTACAGGGGAGGGGACGAGCAGTACTTC.

The chain employs TRBV11-3 and TRBJ2-5; D may be TRBD2 (6 bases). Germline lookup yields CDR1 SGHNT and CDR2 YENEEA. V was pared by 3 bases and J by 5 bases, with 10 bases between. The CDR3 length is 13 residues. The CDR3 loop reads CASSFGLSETQYF. For the CDR3, the DNA is TGTGCCAGCAGCTTCGGACTATCGGAGACCCAGTACTTC.

Points on this clone: A read error may produce the germline difference seen at one junction end. The chain has TRBV5-1 and TRBJ2-1; D gene unclear. Germline V CDR1 and CDR2: SGHRS, YFSETQ. This CDR3 is built from 11 residues. CDR3 sequence reads: CASSSHNEQFF. CDR3 bases: TGCGCCAGCAGCTCCCACAATGAGCAGTTCTTC.

This rearrangement joins TRBV6-5 to TRBJ2-1, with D possibly being TRBD1 (6 bases). This CDR3 is built from 15 residues. Germline CDR1 and CDR2: MNHEY and SVGAGI. Trimming removed 6 bases at V and 9 bases at J, with 21 bases between. The CDR3: CASSRGTSGDAEQFF. The CDR3 region has the DNA TGTGCCAGCAGCCGAGGGACATCAGGTGACGCTGAGCAGTTCTTC.

Here the CDR3 reads CASKGRGGYEQYF. The CDR3 coding sequence is TGTGCCAGTAAGGGGCGAGGAGGGTACGAGCAGTACTTC. The chain carries TRBV19 and TRBJ2-7; weak D call: TRBD2 (6 bases). This CDR3 is built from 13 residues. Germline V gene lookup returns CDR1 LNHDA and CDR2 SQIVND (reference sequence). The V end was cut by 7 bases, the J end by 4 bases, with 14 bases between.

The chain employs TRBV6-5 and TRBJ2-7; D call uncertain. The CDR3 is 14 amino acids. Deletions cut 6 bases from V and 5 bases from J, with 17 bases between. CDR1 is MNHEY, CDR2 SVGAGI, per germline. For the CDR3, the DNA is TGTGCCAGCAGACCCGGGCCAAACCCCCACGAGCAGTACTTC. It specifies CASRPGPNPHEQYF.

For the CDR3, the DNA is TGTGCCAGTAGTGCCCCCGGGGTGGGCCCGGGCGGAAATGAAAAACTGTTTTTT. It encodes CASSAPGVGPGGNEKLFF. The J gene is TRBJ1-4, the V gene TRBV19; D is unclear. Deletions cut 5 bases from V and 5 bases from J, with 24 bases between. Germline V gene lookup returns CDR1 LNHDA and CDR2 SQIVND (reference sequence). CDR3 length equals 18 residues.

The CDR3 sequence is CASSYPAGLLVGEQFF. The CDR3 DNA reads TGTGCCAGCAGTTACCCGGCCGGACTGTTGGTCGGCGAGCAGTTCTTC. The chain uses TRBV6-6 and TRBJ2-1, with D possibly being TRBD2 (5 bases). V lost 2 bases and J lost 10, with 21 bases in between. The CDR3 is 16 residues long. The germline CDR1 and CDR2 sequences are MNHNY and SVGAGI (reference sequence).

This chain joins TRBV19 and TRBJ2-5, with a possible D match to TRBD2 (7 bases). The V gene's germline CDR1 is LNHDA and CDR2 SQIVND (reference sequence). V was shortened by 6 bases and J by 1 base, with 15 bases between the two germline ends. CDR3 length: 15 amino acids. CDR3 sequence: CASSPRGAVQETQYF. The CDR3 nucleotides are TGTGCCAGTAGCCCCCGGGGGGCGGTCCAAGAGACCCAGTACTTC.

The rearrangement joins TRBV19 to TRBJ1-6; TRBD1 matches at 7 bases. Losses at the gene ends were 6 bases for V and 9 bases for J; bases not matched to a gene: 11. CDR3 length equals 15 residues. The germline gives CDR1 LNHDA, CDR2 SQIVND (reference sequence). The CDR3 DNA reads TGTGCCAGTAGCCCCCTCGACAGGGATCTTTCACCCCTCCACTTT. Translation gives CASSPLDRDLSPLHF.

This chain links TRBV2 with TRBJ2-7; D tentatively reads TRBD1 or TRBD2 (6 bases each). The CDR3 runs to 13 residues. Germline V lookup: CDR1 SNHLY, CDR2 FYNNEI. With 5 bases removed from V and 4 bases from J, the gap between germline ends came to 12 bases. CDR3 nucleotide sequence: TGTGCCAGCAGTCCGCAGGGGAGGTACGAGCAGTACTTC. It is translated as CASSPQGRYEQYF.

The chain carries TRBV5-1 and TRBJ2-3; D is possibly TRBD2 (5 bases). The CDR3 loop spans 15 amino acids. Deletions cut 4 bases from V and 1 base from J, with 13 bases between. CDR1 and CDR2 from the germline V gene are SGHRS and YFSETQ. CDR3 sequence: CASSELGSRTDTQYF. The CDR3 DNA reads as TGCGCCAGCAGCGAACTAGGGTCGCGCACAGATACGCAGTATTTT.

The rearrangement joins TRBV6-6 to TRBJ2-7, with 13 bases lining up with TRBD2. With 0 bases clipped from V and 5 bases from J, the junction kept 4 bases outside the gene matches. The CDR3 extends over 16 amino acids. Germline V gene data show CDR1 as MNHNY and CDR2 as SVGAGI (reference sequence). The CDR3 DNA follows: TGTGCCAGCAGTTACTCTCCGGGACTAGCGGGAAACGAGCAGTACTTC. Protein product: CASSYSPGLAGNEQYF.

The chain couples TRBV6-1 to TRBJ1-1, with D maybe TRBD1 (6 bases). V was clipped by 10 bases and J by 4 bases, with 13 bases between them. There are 12 residues in the CDR3. The V gene's germline CDR1 is MNHNS and CDR2 SASEGT. The CDR3 coding sequence is TGTGCCATTACCGGGGGGGCCACTGAAGCTTTCTTT. Translation: CAITGGATEAFF.

V gene TRBV5-6 combines with J gene TRBJ1-4, with TRBD1 matching 8 bases. Germline trimming cut 2 bases from V and 7 bases from J; bases unmatched to any gene: 4. From germline, CDR1 is SGHDT and CDR2 YYEEEE. CDR3 length: 14 residues. This chain's CDR3 is CASSFKQGGEKLFF. CDR3 nucleotides: TGTGCCAGCAGCTTTAAACAGGGGGGTGAAAAACTGTTTTTT.

This clone has just a few counts. The chain recombines TRBV28 with TRBJ1-2, with 7 nucleotides matching TRBD1. Germline CDR1 MDHEN, CDR2 SYDVKM. The V segment lost 4 bases and the J segment 7 bases; nucleotides outside the gene matches: 9. The CDR3 consists of 14 residues. The CDR3 is CASSYEGARFGYTF. As DNA, the CDR3 is TGTGCCAGCAGTTATGAGGGGGCCAGGTTTGGCTACACCTTC.

The chain recombines TRBV7-8 with TRBJ2-2; TRBD1 agrees at 8 bases. The V and J ends lost 7 bases and 7 bases, in that order; junction bases with no gene match: 17. The CDR3 runs 17 residues. Per germline, CDR1 SGHVS and CDR2 FQNEAQ. CDR3 loop: CASTKVVDRGIGGELFF. The CDR3 DNA follows: TGTGCCAGCACCAAAGTAGTCGACAGGGGAATTGGCGGGGAGCTGTTTTTT.

J is TRBJ2-1 and V is TRBV10-3; 11 bases are a match to TRBD2. With V trimmed by 3 bases and J by 6 bases, 7 bases remained unmatched. The V gene's germline CDR1 is ENHRY and CDR2 SYGVKD. This CDR3 has 16 amino acids. The chain's CDR3 is CAISDATSGTGNEQFF. The CDR3 nucleotides read TGTGCCATCAGTGACGCGACTAGCGGGACCGGCAATGAGCAGTTCTTC.

Concerning this clone: At one of its ends the junction is not consistent with the germline gene, which may arise from a read error. The genes are TRBV11-2 and TRBJ2-3; D is perhaps TRBD2 (7 bases). This CDR3 comprises 14 residues. Germline V gene lookup returns CDR1 SGHAT and CDR2 FQNNGV. CDR3 amino acids: CASSLEGGADTQYF. In nucleotides, the CDR3 is TGTGCCAGCAGCCTAGAAGGGGGGGCAGATACGCAGTATTTT.

The V call is TRBV12-5, the J call TRBJ2-3; TRBD2 might be the D (6 bases). Germline CDR1 LGHNT, CDR2 FRNRAP. Trimming left V 1 base short and J 10 bases short, with 21 bases between. The CDR3 sequence is 16 residues long. This chain's CDR3 is CASGLDGPGGVQAQYF. Written as DNA, the CDR3 is TGTGCTAGTGGTTTGGACGGCCCCGGGGGAGTGCAGGCGCAGTATTTT.